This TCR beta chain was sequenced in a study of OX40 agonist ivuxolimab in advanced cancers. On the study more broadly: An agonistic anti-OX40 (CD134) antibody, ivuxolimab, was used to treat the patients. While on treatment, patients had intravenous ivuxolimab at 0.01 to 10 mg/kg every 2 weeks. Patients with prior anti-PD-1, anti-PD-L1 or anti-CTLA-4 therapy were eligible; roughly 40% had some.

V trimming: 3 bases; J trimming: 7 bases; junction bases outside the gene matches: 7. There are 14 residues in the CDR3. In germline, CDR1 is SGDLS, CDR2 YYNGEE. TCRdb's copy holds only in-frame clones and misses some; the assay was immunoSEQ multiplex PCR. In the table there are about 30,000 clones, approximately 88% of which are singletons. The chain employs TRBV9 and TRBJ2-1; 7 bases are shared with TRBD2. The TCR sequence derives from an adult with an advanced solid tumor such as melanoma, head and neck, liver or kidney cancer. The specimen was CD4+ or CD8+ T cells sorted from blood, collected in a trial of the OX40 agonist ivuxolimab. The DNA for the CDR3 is TGTGCCAGCAGCGCGGGACCAGCGGGGAATGAGCAGTTCTTC. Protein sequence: CASSAGPAGNEQFF.